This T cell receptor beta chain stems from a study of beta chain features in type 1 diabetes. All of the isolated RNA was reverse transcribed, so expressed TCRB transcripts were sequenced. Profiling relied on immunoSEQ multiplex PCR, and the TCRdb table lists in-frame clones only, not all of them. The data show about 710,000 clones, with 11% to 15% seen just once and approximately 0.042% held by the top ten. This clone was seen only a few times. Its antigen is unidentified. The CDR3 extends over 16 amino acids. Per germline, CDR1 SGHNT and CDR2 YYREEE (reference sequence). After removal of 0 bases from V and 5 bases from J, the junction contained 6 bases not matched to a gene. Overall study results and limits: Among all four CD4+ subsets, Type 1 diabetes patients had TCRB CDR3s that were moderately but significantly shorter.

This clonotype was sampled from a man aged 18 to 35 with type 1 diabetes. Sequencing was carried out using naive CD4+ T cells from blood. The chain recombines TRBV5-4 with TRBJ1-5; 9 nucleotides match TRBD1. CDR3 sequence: CASSLGQGEQDQPQHF. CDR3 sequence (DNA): TGTGCCAGCAGCTTGGGACAGGGGGAGCAGGATCAGCCCCAGCATTTT.